These 3 T cell receptor beta chains share one sample of origin, sequenced in a study of metastatic and nonmetastatic thyroid tumors. TCRdb ran MiXCR on the PCR reads. In the table there are approximately 30,000 clones, 7% to 8% of which are singletons. No treatment of any kind had been given to any patient before thyroid surgery. Material for sequencing was blood. These receptors originate from a female donor with papillary thyroid cancer or a benign thyroid nodule (not recorded which). Some clones in this sample may be carry-over from other donors' samples.

The sample holds many counts of this clone. The genes are TRBV7-2 and TRBJ2-3; D possibly corresponds to TRBD2 (5 bases). The CDR3 is 16 residues long. V was shortened by 1 base and J by 1 base, with 12 bases between the two germline ends. Germline CDR1 and CDR2: SGHTA and FQGNSA. The CDR3: CASSLGRGSGTDTQYF. CDR3 coding DNA: TGTGCCAGCAGCTTAGGGCGAGGTAGCGGCACAGATACGCAGTATTTT. The complete variable domain, with remaining parts taken from reference TRBV7-2 and TRBJ2-3, reads GAGVSQSPSNKVTEKGKDVELRCDPISGHTALYWYRQSLGQGLEFLIYFQGNSAPDKSGLPSDRFSAERTGGSVSTLTIQRTQQEDSAVYLCASSLGRGSGTDTQYFGPGTRLTVL.

This clone was observed at least ten times. The chain is built from TRBV7-2 and TRBJ2-7; TRBD2 is a possible D gene (5 bases). Trimming cost V 5 bases and J 0 bases, with 11 bases left between them. The V gene's germline CDR1 is SGHTA and CDR2 FQGNSA. This CDR3 spans 14 amino acids. CDR3 protein: CASSSLASSYEQYF. CDR3 in DNA: TGTGCCAGCAGCAGTTTAGCGAGCTCCTACGAGCAGTACTTC.

This chain connects TRBV14 to TRBJ2-1; 12 nucleotides match TRBD2. The CDR3 covers 17 residues. The germline gives CDR1 SGHDN, CDR2 FVKESK. The ends lost 0 bases at V and 10 bases at J; junction bases unmatched: 10. CDR3 in amino acids: CASSQEVGLAGRGEQFF. CDR3 coding DNA: TGTGCCAGCAGCCAAGAGGTCGGACTAGCGGGGCGGGGGGAGCAGTTCTTC.